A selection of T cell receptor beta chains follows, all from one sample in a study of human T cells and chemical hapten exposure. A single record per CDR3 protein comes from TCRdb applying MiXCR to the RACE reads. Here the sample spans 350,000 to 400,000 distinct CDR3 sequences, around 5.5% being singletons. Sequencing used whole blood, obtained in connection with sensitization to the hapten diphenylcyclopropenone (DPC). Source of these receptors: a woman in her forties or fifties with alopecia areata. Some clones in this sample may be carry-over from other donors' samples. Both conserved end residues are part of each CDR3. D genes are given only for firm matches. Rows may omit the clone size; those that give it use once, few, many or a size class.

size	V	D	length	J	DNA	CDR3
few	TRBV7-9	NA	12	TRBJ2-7	TGTGCCAGCAGCTTAAATTTGGGCGAGCAGTACTTC	CASSLNLGEQYF
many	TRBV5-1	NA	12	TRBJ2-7	TGCGCCAGCAGCTTGGTTCCGGGGGAGCAGTACTTC	CASSLVPGEQYF
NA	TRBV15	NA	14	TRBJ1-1	TGTGCCACCAGCCTCCGCGCCGGTTCCACTGAAGCTTTCTTT	CATSLRAGSTEAFF
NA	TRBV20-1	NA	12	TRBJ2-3	TGCAGTGCTCCCGTAGGGACAGATACGCAGTATTTT	CSAPVGTDTQYF
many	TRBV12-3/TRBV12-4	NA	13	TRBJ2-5	TGTGCCAGCAGTCTCCCCTGGGAAGGGACCCAGTACTTC	CASSLPWEGTQYF
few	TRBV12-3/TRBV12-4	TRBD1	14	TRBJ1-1	TGTGCCAGCAGGGCAGGGGGAATGAACACTGAAGCTTTCTTT	CASRAGGMNTEAFF
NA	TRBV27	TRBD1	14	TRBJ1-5	TGTGCCAGCAGTTCCTGGACAGGGGTTCAGCCCCAGCATTTT	CASSSWTGVQPQHF
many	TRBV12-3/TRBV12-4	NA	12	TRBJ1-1	TGTGCCAGCAGTTTAGGGGGACGGGAAGCTTTCTTT	CASSLGGREAFF
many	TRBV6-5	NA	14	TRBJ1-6	TGTGCCAGCCGTAAGCAGCCAAAGAATTCACCCCTCCACTTT	CASRKQPKNSPLHF
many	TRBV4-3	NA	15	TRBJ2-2	TGCGCCAGCAGCCAAGATTGGCCGTCGCGCGGGGAGCTGTTTTTT	CASSQDWPSRGELFF
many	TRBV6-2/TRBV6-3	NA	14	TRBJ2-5	TGTGCCAGCAGTGCCATTAGCGACGGAGAGACCCAGTACTTC	CASSAISDGETQYF
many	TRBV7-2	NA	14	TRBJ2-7	TGTGCCAGCAGCTCATCAGGCTTACTTTACGAGCAGTACTTC	CASSSSGLLYEQYF
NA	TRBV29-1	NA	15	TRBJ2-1	TGCAGCGTTCGCTTACTAGTGAGCTCCTACAATGAGCAGTTCTTC	CSVRLLVSSYNEQFF
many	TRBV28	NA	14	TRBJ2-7	TGTGCCAGCGAGGCGGGACGGGGCTCCTACGAGCAGTACTTC	CASEAGRGSYEQYF
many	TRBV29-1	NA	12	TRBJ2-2	TGCAGCGTTGTGGACAGCACCGGGGAGCTGTTTTTT	CSVVDSTGELFF
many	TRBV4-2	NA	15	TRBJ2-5	TGTGCCAGCAGCCAAGAGCCAGGCCCCCAAGAGACCCAGTACTTC	CASSQEPGPQETQYF
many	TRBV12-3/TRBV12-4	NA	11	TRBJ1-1	TGTGCCAGCAGTCGCTGGCCCGTTGCTTTCTTT	CASSRWPVAFF
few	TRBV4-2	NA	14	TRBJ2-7	TGTGCCAGCAGCCAAGCAACCGGTACCTACGAGCAGTACTTC	CASSQATGTYEQYF
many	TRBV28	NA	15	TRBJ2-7	TGCGCCAGCAGCTTGGGGACTTTAAGCTCCTACGAGCAGTACTTC	CASSLGTLSSYEQYF
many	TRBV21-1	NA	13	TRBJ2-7	TGTGCCAGCAGCAAAGGGAGCTCCTACGAGCAGTACTTC	CASSKGSSYEQYF
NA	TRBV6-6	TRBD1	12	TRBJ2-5	TGTGCCAGCACCGACAGGGGGGAGACCCAGTACTTC	CASTDRGETQYF
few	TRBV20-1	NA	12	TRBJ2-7	TGCAGTGCTAGAGATATAGGGCACGAGCAGTACTTC	CSARDIGHEQYF
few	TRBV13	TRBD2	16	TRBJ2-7	TGTGCCAGCAGCCCCCGGGCTAGCGGGGGTTCCTACGAGCAGTACTTC	CASSPRASGGSYEQYF
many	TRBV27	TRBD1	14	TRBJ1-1	TGTGCCAGCAGTTCACAGGGGCCGAACACTGAAGCTTTCTTT	CASSSQGPNTEAFF
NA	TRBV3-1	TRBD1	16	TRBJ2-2	TGTGCCAGCAGCCAAATCGGGACAGGGATTGTCGGGGAGCTGTTTTTT	CASSQIGTGIVGELFF
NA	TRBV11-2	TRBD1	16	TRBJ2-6	TGTGCCAGCAGGCAGATCAGGGGGCCGGGGGCCAACGTCCTGACTTTC	CASRQIRGPGANVLTF
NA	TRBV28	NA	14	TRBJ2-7	TGTGCCAGCAGCCCTGGAGGGGTGCCTCTCGGGCAGTACTTC	CASSPGGVPLGQYF
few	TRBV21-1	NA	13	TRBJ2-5	TGTGCCAGCAGCAAAGCTGGGGGAGAGACCCAGTACTTC	CASSKAGGETQYF
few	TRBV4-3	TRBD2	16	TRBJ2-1	TGCGCCAGCAGCCAATACGAGCGGGAGGGTTACAATGAGCAGTTCTTC	CASSQYEREGYNEQFF
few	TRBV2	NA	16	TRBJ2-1	TGTGCCAGCAGTGAAAGGTGGAGTAGCGGATACAATGAGCAGTTCTTC	CASSERWSSGYNEQFF
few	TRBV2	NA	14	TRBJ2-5	TGTGCCAGCAGGAGGTCTTACGACCAAGAGACCCAGTACTTC	CASRRSYDQETQYF
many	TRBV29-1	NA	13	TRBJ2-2	TGCAGCGTTGACCTGTCATACACCGGGGAGCTGTTTTTT	CSVDLSYTGELFF
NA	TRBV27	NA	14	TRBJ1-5	TGTGCCAGCAGGCCAGGACAGCCTAATCAGCCCCAGCATTTT	CASRPGQPNQPQHF